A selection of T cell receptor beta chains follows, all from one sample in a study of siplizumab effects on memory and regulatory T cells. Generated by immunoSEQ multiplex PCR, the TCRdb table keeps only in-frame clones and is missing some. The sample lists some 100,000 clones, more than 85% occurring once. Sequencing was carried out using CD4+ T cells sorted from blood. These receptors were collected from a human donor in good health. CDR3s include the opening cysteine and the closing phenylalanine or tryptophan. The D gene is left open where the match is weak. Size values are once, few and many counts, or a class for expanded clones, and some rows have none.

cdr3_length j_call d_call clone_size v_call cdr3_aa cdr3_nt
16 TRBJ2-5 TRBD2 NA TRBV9 CASSENSGGARETQYF TGTGCCAGCAGCGAAAATAGCGGGGGGGCCCGGGAGACCCAGTACTTC
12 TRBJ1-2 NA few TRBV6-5 CASKGAALGYTF TGTGCCAGTAAAGGAGCTGCTTTGGGCTACACCTTC
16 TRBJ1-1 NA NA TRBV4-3 CASSQEARSTNTEAFF TGCGCCAGCAGCCAAGAGGCCAGGTCTACGAACACTGAAGCTTTCTTT
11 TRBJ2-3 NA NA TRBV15 CATSRENTQYF TGTGCCACCAGCAGAGAAAATACGCAGTATTTT
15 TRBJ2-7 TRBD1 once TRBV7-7 CASSLARDRAYEQYF TGTGCCAGCAGCTTAGCCCGAGACAGGGCCTACGAGCAGTACTTC
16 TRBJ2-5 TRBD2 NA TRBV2 CASSLGLAGPLETQYF TGTGCCAGCAGTTTAGGACTAGCAGGGCCCCTCGAGACCCAGTACTTC
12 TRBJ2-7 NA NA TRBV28 CASSLTPREQYF TGTGCCAGCAGTTTGACACCGCGCGAGCAGTACTTC
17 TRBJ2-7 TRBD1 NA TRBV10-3 CAISKPGQGVGSYEQYF TGTGCCATCAGTAAACCGGGACAGGGGGTGGGCTCCTACGAGCAGTACTTC
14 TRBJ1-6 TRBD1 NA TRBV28 CASRGQGYNSPLHF TGTGCCAGCAGGGGACAGGGGTATAATTCACCCCTCCACTTT
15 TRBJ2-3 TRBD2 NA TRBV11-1 CASSPQAGGRDTQYF TGTGCCAGCAGCCCCCAGGCCGGGGGGAGGGATACGCAGTATTTT
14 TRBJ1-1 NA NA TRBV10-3 CAISEGRVNTEAFF TGTGCCATCAGTGAGGGTAGGGTGAACACTGAAGCTTTCTTT
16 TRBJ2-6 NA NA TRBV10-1 CASSESRRSGANVLTF TGCGCCAGCAGTGAGTCTAGGCGGTCCGGGGCCAACGTCCTGACTTTC